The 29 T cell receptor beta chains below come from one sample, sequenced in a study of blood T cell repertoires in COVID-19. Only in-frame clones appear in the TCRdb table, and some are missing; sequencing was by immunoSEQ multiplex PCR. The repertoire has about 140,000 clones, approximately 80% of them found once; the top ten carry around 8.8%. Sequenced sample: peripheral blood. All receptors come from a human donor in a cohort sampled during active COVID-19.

The CDR3 nucleotides read TGTGCCACCTCTCGGGACAGGGTGACGGCTAATGAAAAACTGTTTTTT. Its translation: CATSRDRVTANEKLFF. The genes are TRBV19 and TRBJ1-4; TRBD1 matches 9 bases. Germline loops: CDR1 LNHDA, CDR2 SQIVND (reference sequence). The junction had 12 bases not matched to a gene; V was cut back by 10 bases and J by 3 bases. The CDR3 totals 16 residues.

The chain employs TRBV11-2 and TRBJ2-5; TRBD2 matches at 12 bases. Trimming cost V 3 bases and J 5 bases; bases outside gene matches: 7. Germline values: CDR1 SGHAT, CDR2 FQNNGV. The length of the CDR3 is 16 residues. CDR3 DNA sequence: TGTGCCAGCAGCTTCCTAGCGGGAGGGCGGGGGGAGACCCAGTACTTC. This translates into CASSFLAGGRGETQYF.

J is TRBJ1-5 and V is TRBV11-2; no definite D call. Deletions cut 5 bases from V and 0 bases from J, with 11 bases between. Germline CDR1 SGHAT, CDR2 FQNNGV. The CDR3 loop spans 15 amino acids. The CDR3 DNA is TGTGCCAGCAGCCTAAGTGGTGCTAGCAATCAGCCCCAGCATTTT. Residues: CASSLSGASNQPQHF.

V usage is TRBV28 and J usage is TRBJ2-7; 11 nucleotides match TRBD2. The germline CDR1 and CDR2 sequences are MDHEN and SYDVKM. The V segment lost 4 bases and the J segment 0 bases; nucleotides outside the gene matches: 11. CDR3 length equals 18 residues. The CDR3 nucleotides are TGTGCCAGCAGTTCGGCCCCGGGACTAGCGGACTCCTCCTACGAGCAGTACTTC. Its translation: CASSSAPGLADSSYEQYF.

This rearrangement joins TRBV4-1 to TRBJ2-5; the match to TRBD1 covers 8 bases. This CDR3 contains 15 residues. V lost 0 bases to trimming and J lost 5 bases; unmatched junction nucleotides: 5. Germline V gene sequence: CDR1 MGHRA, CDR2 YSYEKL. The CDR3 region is CASSQDPGGRETQYF. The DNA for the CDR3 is TGCGCCAGCAGCCAAGATCCAGGGGGCCGGGAGACCCAGTACTTC.

The CDR3 DNA is TGTGCCAGCTCACCCGGACTAGCGGGTGCCTACAATGAGCAGTTCTTC. Translation gives CASSPGLAGAYNEQFF. This chain joins TRBV18 and TRBJ2-1, with 11 bases aligning to TRBD2. Germline loops: CDR1 KGHSH, CDR2 LQKENI. The length of the CDR3 is 16 residues. V dropped 3 bases and J dropped 2; count of bases not matched to a gene: 3.

In DNA form, the CDR3 reads TGTGCCAGCACCCGGGACAGGGGGGCGGTAGGCTCCTACAATGAGCAGTTCTTC. Its protein product is CASTRDRGAVGSYNEQFF. The chain employs TRBV3-1 (or the pseudogene TRBV3-2) and TRBJ2-1; 11 bases are a match to TRBD1. The CDR3 has 18 residues. In germline, CDR1 is LGHDT, CDR2 YNNKEL (reference sequence). V dropped 7 bases and J dropped 0; count of bases not matched to a gene: 11.

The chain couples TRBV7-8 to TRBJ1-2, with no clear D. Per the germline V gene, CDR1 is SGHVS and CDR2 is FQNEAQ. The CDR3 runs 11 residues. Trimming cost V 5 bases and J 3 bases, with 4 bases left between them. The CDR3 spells CASSPDYGYTF. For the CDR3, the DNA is TGTGCCAGCAGCCCTGACTATGGCTACACCTTC.

CDR3 in amino acids: CASSPDDRVGYTF. The CDR3 DNA is TGTGCCAGCTCACCAGACGACAGGGTCGGCTACACCTTC. The J gene is TRBJ1-2, the V gene TRBV18; 7 nucleotides agree with TRBD1. V was clipped by 2 bases and J by 8 bases; unmatched bases: 5. The CDR3 is 13 residues long. From germline, CDR1 is KGHSH and CDR2 LQKENI. The full variable domain, in which reference TRBV18 and TRBJ1-2 provide the parts outside the CDR3, is NAGVMQNPRHLVRRRGQEARLRCSPMKGHSHVYWYRQLPEEGLKFMVYLQKENIIDESGMPKERFSAEFPKEGPSILRIQQVVRGDSAAYFCASSPDDRVGYTFGSGTRLTVV.

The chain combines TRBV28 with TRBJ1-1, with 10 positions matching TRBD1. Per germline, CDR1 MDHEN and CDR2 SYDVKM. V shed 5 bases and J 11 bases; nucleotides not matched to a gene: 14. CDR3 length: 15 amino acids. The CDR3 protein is CASSPRGTGERGAFF. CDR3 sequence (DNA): TGTGCCAGCAGTCCCCGGGGGACAGGGGAACGTGGGGCTTTCTTT.

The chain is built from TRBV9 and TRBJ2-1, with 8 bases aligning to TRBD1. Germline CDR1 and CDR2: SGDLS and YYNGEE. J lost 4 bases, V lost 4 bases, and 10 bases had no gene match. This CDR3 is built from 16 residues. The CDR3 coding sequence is TGTGCCAGCAGCCCCCCGGGCAGGGGGCCGTACAATGAGCAGTTCTTC. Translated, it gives CASSPPGRGPYNEQFF.

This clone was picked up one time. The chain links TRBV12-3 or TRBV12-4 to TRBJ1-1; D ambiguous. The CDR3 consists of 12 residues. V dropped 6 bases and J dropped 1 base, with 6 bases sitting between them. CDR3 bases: TGTGCCAGCAGCCCTAAGAACACTGAAGCTTTCTTT. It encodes CASSPKNTEAFF.

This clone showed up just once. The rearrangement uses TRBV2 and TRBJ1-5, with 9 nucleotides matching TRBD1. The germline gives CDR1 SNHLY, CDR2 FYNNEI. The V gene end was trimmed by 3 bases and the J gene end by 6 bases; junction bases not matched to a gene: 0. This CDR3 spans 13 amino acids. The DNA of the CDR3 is TGTGCCAGCAGTGAGGACAGGGGTCAGCCCCAGCATTTT. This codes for CASSEDRGQPQHF.

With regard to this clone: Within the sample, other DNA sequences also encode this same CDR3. In DNA, the CDR3 is TGTGCCAGCAGCTTACCGGGACAGGGTGGCGAGCAGTACTTC. Protein product: CASSLPGQGGEQYF. The rearrangement links TRBV7-9 to TRBJ2-7, with TRBD1 matching over 9 bases. The CDR3 runs to 14 residues. CDR1 is SEHNR and CDR2 is FQNEAQ in the germline V gene (reference sequence). Unmatched junction bases numbered 5, after V lost 2 bases and J lost 6 bases.

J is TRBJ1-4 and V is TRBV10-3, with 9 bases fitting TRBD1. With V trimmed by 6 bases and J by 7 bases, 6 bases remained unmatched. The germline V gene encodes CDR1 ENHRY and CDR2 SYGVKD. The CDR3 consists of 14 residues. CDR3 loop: CAIRPGQGGEKLFF. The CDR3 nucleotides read TGTGCCATCAGACCGGGACAGGGTGGTGAAAAACTGTTTTTT.

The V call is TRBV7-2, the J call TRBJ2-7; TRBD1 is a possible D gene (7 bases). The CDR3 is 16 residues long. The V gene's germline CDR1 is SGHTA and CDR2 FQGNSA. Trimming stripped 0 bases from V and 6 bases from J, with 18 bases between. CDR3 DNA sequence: TGTGCCAGCAGCTTAGCCTCTGGACAGGTGGGGGGCGAGCAGTACTTC. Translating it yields CASSLASGQVGGEQYF.

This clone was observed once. The CDR3 nucleotides read TGTGCCAGCTCCCCGGGACAACCTCATCAGCCCCAGCATTTT. This gives the protein CASSPGQPHQPQHF. This sequence joins TRBV18 and TRBJ1-5; possibly TRBD1 for D (6 bases). Deletions cut 6 bases from V and 5 bases from J, with 14 bases between. The CDR3 contains 14 residues. Germline V gene lookup returns CDR1 KGHSH and CDR2 LQKENI.

The CDR3 region is CATSSAGTVGKYEQYF. The CDR3 bases are TGTGCCACCAGCAGCGCCGGGACAGTGGGGAAGTACGAGCAGTACTTC. V usage is TRBV15 and J usage is TRBJ2-7, with 7 nucleotides matching TRBD1. CDR1 is LNHNV, CDR2 YYDKDF, per germline (reference sequence). V lost 3 bases, J lost 4 bases, and 12 bases stayed unmatched. The CDR3 consists of 16 residues.

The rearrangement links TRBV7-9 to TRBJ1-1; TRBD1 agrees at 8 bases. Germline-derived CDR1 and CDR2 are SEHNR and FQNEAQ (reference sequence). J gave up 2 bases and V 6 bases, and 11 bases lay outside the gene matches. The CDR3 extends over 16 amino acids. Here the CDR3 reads CASSTGAGGFNTEAFF. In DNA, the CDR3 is TGTGCCAGCAGTACCGGGGCAGGGGGCTTCAACACTGAAGCTTTCTTT.

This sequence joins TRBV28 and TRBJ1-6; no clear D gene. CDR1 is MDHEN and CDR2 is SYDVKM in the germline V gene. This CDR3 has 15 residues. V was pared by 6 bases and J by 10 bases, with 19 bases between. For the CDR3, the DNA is TGTGCCAGCAGAATACCCCGGTCGCCTTACTCACCCCTCCACTTT. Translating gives CASRIPRSPYSPLHF.

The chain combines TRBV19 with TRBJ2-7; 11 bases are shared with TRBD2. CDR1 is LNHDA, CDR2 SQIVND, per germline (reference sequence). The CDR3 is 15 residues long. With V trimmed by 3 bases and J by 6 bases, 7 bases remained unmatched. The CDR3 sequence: CASSIKGLAGGEQYF. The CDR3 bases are TGTGCCAGTAGTATTAAAGGGCTAGCGGGAGGCGAGCAGTACTTC. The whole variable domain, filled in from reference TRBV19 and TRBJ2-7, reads DGGITQSPKYLFRKEGQNVTLSCEQNLNHDAMYWYRQDPGQGLRLIYYSQIVNDFQKGDIAEGYSVSREKKESFPLTVTSAQKNPTAFYLCASSIKGLAGGEQYFGPGTRLTVT.

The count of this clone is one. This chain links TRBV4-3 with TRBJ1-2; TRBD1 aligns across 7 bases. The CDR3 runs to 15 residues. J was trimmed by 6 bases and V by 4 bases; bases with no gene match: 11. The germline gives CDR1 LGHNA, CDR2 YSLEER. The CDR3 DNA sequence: TGCGCCAGCAGCCGCCAACAGGGGTCGACCAATGGCTACACCTTC. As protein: CASSRQQGSTNGYTF.

As DNA, the CDR3 is TGTGCCAGCAGTTTCGGGACAGGGAGTTCTGGCTACACCTTC. This codes for CASSFGTGSSGYTF. The J gene is TRBJ1-2, the V gene TRBV28; 9 nucleotides agree with TRBD1. V lost 3 bases to trimming and J lost 7 bases; unmatched junction nucleotides: 6. CDR3 length: 14 residues. Germline values: CDR1 MDHEN, CDR2 SYDVKM.

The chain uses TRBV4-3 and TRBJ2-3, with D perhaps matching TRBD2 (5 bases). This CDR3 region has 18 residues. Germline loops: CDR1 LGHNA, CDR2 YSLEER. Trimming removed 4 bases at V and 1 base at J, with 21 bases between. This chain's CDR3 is CASSLIYPASPRTDTQYF. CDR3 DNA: TGCGCCAGCAGCCTAATTTACCCGGCTAGCCCTCGCACAGATACGCAGTATTTT.

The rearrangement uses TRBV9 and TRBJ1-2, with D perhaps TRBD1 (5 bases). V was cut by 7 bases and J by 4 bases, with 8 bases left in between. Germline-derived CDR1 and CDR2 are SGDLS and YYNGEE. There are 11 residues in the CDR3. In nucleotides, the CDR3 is TGTGCCAGCGGGGGGATCTATGGCTACACCTTC. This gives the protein CASGGIYGYTF.

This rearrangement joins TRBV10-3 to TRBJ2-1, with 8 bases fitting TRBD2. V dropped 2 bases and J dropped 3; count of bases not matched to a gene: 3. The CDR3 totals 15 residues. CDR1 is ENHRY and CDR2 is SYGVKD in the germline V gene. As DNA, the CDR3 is TGTGCCATCAGTGAGACGGGAGGGAACTACAATGAGCAGTTCTTC. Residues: CAISETGGNYNEQFF.

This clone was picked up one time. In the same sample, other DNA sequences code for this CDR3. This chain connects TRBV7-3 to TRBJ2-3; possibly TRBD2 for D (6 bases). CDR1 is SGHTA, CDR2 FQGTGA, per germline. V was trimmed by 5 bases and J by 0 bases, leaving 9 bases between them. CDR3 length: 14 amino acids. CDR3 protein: CASSLGTSTDTQYF. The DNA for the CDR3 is TGTGCCAGCAGCCTTGGGACTAGCACAGATACGCAGTATTTT.

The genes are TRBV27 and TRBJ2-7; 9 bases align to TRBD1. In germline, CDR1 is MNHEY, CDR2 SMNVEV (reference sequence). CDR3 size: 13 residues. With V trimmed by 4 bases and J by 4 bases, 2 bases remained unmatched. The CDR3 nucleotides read TGTGCCAGCAGTTCCGGGACAGGGTACGAGCAGTACTTC. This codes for CASSSGTGYEQYF.

CDR3 loop: CASSEAGQGLRYGYTF. CDR3 coding DNA: TGTGCCAGCAGTGAAGCGGGACAGGGTCTTCGCTATGGCTACACCTTC. The chain couples TRBV6-1 to TRBJ1-2, with 9 nucleotides matching TRBD1. Germline V gene sequence: CDR1 MNHNS, CDR2 SASEGT. The CDR3 has 16 residues. V was pared by 0 bases and J by 4 bases, with 6 bases of the junction left unmatched.